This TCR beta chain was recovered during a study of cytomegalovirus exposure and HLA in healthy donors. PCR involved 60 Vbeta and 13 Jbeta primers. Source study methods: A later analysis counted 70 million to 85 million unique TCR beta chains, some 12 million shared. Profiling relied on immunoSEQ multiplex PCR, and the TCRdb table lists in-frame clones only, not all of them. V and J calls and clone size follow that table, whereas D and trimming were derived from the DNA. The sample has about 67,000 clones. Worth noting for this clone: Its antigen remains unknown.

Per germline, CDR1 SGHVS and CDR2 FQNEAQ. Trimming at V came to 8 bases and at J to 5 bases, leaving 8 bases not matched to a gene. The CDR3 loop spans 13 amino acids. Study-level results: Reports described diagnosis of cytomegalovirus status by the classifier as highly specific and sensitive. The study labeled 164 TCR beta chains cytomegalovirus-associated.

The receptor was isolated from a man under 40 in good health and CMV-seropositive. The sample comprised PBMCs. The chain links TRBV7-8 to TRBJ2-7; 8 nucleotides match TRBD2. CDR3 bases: TGTGCCAGCCGGGTTAGCGGGGCAGACGAGCAGTACTTC. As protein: CASRVSGADEQYF.